Below, one TCR beta chain is given with its context. The antigen remains unidentified. The sample is drawn from a study of cytomegalovirus exposure and HLA in healthy donors. For the study at large: Previous work identified roughly 120 million unique TCR beta sequences from 150 million to 200 million T cells.

Study results and limitations: Researchers reported from a later analysis that most CMV-associated TCR beta chains appeared HLA-restricted. In a later analysis, common viral pathogens appeared linked to several of the most significant clusters. Investigators reported 150 to 200 TCR beta chains as tied to cytomegalovirus.

PCR amplification relied on 60 Vbeta primers (plus 13 Jbeta primers). Some clones are missing from TCRdb's copy, which holds only in-frame ones; the method was immunoSEQ multiplex PCR. The sample records approximately 150,000 clones, 75% to 80% being singletons. CDR1 and CDR2 (germline): LNHDA, SQIVND (reference sequence). The CDR3 covers 14 residues. V lost 10 bases and J lost 4; bases outside the gene matches: 10. The chain joins TRBV19 to TRBJ2-3, with 8 bases fitting TRBD1. Sequencing input: PBMCs. The sequence was obtained from a female donor in good health and CMV-seronegative. CDR3 loop: CATRQGISADTQYF. The CDR3 DNA sequence: TGTGCCACCAGACAGGGGATTTCGGCAGATACGCAGTATTTT.